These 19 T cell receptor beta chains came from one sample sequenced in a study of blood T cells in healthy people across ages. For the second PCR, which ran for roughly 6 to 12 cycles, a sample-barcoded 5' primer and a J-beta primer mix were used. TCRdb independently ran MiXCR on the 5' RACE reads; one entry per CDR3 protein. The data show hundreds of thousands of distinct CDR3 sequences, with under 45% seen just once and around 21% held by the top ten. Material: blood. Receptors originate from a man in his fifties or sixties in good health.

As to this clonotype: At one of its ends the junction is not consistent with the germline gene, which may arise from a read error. The DNA for the CDR3 is TGTGCTAGCAGTCGACGGGGTTACGAGCAGTACTTC. Translating it yields CASSRRGYEQYF. The gene calls are TRBV7-9 and TRBJ2-7; D is possibly TRBD2 (5 bases). CDR1 and CDR2 from the germline V gene are SEHNR and FQNEAQ (reference sequence). The CDR3 is 12 residues long. The entire variable domain, with the rest obtained from reference TRBV7-9 and TRBJ2-7, is as follows: DTGVSQNPRHKITKRGQNVTFRCDPISEHNRLYWYRQTLGQGPEFLTYFQNEAQLEKSRLLSDRFSAERPKGSFSTLEIQRTEQGDSAMYLCASSRRGYEQYFGPGTRLTVT.

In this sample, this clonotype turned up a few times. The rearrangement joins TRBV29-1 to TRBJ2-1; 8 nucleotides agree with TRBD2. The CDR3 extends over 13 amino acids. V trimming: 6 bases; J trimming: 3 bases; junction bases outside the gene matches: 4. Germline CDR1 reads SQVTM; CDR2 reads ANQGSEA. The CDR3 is CSVGTRGYNEQFF. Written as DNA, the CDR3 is TGCAGCGTGGGGACTAGGGGCTACAATGAGCAGTTCTTC.

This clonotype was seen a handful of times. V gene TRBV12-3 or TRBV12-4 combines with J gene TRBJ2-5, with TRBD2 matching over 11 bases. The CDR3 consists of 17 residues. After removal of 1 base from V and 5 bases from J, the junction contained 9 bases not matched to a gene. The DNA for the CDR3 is TGTGCCAGCAGTTTAGTAGCGGGGGGGCCAGAAGTGGAGACCCAGTACTTC. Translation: CASSLVAGGPEVETQYF.

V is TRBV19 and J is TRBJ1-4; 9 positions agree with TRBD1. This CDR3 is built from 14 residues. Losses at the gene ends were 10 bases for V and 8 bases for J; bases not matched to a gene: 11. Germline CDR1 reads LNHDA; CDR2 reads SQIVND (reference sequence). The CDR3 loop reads CATYSQGAVEKLFF. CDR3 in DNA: TGTGCCACTTACTCACAGGGGGCGGTCGAAAAACTGTTTTTT.

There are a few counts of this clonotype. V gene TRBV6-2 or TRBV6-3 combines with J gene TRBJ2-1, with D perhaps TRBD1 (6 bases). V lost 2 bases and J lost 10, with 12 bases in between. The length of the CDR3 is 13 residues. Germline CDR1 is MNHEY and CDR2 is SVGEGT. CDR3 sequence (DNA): TGTGCCAGCAGTTACCACACCGGGACAGAGCAGTTCTTC. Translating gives CASSYHTGTEQFF.

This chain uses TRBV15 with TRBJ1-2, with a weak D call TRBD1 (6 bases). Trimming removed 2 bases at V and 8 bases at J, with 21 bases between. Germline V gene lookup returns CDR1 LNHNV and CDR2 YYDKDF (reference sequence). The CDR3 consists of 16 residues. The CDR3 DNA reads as TGTGCCACCAGCAGAACCTACAGGGACCCATCTTGGGGCTACACCTTC. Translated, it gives CATSRTYRDPSWGYTF. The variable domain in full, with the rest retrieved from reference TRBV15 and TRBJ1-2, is DAMVIQNPRYQVTQFGKPVTLSCSQTLNHNVMYWYQQKSSQAPKLLFHYYDKDFNNEADTPDNFQSRRPNTSFCFLDIRSPGLGDTAMYLCATSRTYRDPSWGYTFGSGTRLTVV.

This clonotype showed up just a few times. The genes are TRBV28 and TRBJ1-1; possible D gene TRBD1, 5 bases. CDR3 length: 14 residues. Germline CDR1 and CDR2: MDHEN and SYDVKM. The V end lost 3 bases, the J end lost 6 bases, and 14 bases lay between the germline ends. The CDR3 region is CASSFTGVVAEAFF. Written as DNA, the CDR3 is TGTGCCAGCAGTTTCACGGGGGTGGTTGCTGAAGCTTTCTTT. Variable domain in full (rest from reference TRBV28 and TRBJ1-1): DVKVTQSSRYLVKRTGEKVFLECVQDMDHENMFWYRQDPGLGLRLIYFSYDVKMKEKGDIPEGYSVSREKKERFSLILESASTNQTSMYLCASSFTGVVAEAFFGQGTRLTVV.

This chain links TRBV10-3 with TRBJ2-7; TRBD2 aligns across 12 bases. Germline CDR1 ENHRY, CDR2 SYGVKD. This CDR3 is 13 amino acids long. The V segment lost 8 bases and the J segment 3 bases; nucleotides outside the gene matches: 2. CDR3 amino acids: CAIGGLAGYEQYF. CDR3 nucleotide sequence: TGTGCCATCGGGGGACTAGCGGGCTACGAGCAGTACTTC.

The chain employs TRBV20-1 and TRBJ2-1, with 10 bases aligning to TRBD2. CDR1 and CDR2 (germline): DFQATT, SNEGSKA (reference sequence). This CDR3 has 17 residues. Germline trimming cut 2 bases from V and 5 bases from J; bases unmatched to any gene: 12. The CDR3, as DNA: TGCAGTGCTAGATCCGGAGCGGGGGGGCCAGGAAACAATGAGCAGTTCTTC. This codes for CSARSGAGGPGNNEQFF.

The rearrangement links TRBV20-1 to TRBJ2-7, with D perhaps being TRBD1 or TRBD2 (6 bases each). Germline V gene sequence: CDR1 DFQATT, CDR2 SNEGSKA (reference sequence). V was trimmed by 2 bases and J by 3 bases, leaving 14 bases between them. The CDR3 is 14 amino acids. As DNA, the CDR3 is TGCAGTGCTAGATCCCCCGGGGGCCTCTACGAGCAGTACTTC. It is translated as CSARSPGGLYEQYF.

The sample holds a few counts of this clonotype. CDR3 sequence: CSVEVTAGGEQFF. As DNA, the CDR3 is TGCAGCGTTGAAGTGACAGCCGGCGGTGAGCAGTTCTTC. This chain joins TRBV29-1 and TRBJ2-1, with D maybe TRBD1 (5 bases). Germline V gives CDR1 SQVTM, CDR2 ANQGSEA. The length of the CDR3 is 13 residues. Trimming pared 1 base from V and 9 bases from J, leaving 13 bases between.

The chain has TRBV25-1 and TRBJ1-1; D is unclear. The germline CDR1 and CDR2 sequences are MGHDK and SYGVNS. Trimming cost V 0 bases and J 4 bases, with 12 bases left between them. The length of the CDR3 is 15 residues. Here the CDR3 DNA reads TGTGCCAGCAGTGAATACGGAGGCTCGGCCACTGAAGCTTTCTTT. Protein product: CASSEYGGSATEAFF. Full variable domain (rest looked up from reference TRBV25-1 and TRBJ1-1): EADIYQTPRYLVIGTGKKITLECSQTMGHDKMYWYQQDPGMELHLIHYSYGVNSTEKGDLSSESTVSRIRTEHFPLTLESARPSHTSQYLCASSEYGGSATEAFFGQGTRLTVV.

The CDR3 region is CSARRQVYEQYF. Here the CDR3 DNA reads TGCAGTGCTAGAAGGCAGGTCTACGAGCAGTACTTC. The chain carries TRBV20-1 and TRBJ2-7; D gene uncertain. Trimming shortened V by 2 bases and J by 3 bases, and 8 bases separated the two germline ends. Germline V gene sequence: CDR1 DFQATT, CDR2 SNEGSKA (reference sequence). The CDR3 length is 12 residues.

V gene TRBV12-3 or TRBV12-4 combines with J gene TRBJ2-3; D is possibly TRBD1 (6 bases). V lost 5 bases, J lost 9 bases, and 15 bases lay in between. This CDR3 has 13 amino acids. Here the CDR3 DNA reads TGTGCCAGCAGTCCAGGGGACGAAGGAACGCAGTATTTT. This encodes CASSPGDEGTQYF.

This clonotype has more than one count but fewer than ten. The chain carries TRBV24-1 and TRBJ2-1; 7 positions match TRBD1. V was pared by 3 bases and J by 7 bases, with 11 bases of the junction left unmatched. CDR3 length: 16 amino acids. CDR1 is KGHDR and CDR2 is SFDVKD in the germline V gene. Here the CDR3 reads CATSDPLNDRANEQFF. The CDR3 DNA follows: TGTGCCACCAGTGATCCCCTAAACGACAGGGCAAATGAGCAGTTCTTC.

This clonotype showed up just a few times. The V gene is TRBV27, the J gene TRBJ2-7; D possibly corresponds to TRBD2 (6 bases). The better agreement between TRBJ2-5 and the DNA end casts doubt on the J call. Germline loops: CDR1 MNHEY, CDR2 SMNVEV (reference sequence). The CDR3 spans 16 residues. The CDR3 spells CASSSSSGGPGETQYF. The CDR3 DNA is TGTGCCAGCAGCTCCAGTAGCGGTGGCCCCGGTGAGACCCAGTACTTC.

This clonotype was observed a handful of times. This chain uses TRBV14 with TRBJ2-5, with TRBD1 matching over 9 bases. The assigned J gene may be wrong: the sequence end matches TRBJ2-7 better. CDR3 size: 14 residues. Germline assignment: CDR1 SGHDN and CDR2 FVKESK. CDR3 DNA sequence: TGTGCCAGCAGCCAAGATTGGACAGGGGACGAGCAGTACTTC. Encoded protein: CASSQDWTGDEQYF.

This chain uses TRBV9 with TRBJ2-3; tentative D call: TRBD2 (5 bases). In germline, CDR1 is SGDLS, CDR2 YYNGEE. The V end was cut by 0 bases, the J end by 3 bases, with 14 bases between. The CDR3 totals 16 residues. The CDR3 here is CASSVDSSAVTDTQYF. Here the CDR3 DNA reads TGTGCCAGCAGCGTAGATTCCTCAGCGGTGACAGATACGCAGTATTTT.

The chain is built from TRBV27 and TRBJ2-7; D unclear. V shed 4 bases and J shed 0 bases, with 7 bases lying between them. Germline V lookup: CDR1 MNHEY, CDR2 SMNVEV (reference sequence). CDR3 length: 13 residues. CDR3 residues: CASSSSGSYEQYF. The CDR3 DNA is TGTGCCAGCAGTTCCTCAGGCTCCTACGAGCAGTACTTC.